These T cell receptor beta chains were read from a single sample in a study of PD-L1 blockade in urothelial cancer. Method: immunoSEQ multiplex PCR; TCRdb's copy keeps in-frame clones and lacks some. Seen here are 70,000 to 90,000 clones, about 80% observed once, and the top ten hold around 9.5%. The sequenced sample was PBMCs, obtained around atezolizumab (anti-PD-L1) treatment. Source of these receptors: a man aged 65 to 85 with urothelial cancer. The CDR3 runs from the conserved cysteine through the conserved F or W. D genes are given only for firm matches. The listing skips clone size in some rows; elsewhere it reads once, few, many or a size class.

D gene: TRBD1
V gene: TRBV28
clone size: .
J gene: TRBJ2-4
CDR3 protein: CASSTLTGGGQNIQYF
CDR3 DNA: TGTGCCAGCAGTACTTTGACAGGGGGCGGCCAAAACATTCAGTACTTC

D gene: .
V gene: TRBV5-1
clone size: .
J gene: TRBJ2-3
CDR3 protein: CASNQAPSASTDTQYF
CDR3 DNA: TGCGCCAGCAACCAGGCGCCGTCGGCCAGCACAGATACGCAGTATTTT

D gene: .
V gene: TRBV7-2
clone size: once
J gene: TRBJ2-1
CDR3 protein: CASTLNREYNEQFF
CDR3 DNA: TGTGCCAGCACCTTGAATCGGGAGTACAATGAGCAGTTCTTC

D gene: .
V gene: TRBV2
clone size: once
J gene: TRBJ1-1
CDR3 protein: CASSEIENTEAFF
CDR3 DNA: TGTGCCAGCAGTGAAATAGAGAACACTGAAGCTTTCTTT

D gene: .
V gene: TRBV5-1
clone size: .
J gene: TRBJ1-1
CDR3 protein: CASSLATDTEAFF
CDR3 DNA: TGCGCCAGCAGCTTGGCCACTGACACTGAAGCTTTCTTT

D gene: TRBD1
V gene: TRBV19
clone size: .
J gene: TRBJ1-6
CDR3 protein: CASSIHPQGASSPLHF
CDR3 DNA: TGTGCCAGTAGTATTCACCCTCAGGGGGCAAGTTCACCCCTCCACTTT

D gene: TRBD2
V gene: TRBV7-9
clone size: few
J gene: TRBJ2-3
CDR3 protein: CASSLASGGADTQYF
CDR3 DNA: TGTGCCAGCAGCTTAGCTTCGGGGGGGGCAGATACGCAGTATTTT

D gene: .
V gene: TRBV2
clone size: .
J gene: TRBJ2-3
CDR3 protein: CASTLNTQYF
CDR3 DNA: TGTGCCAGCACGCTAAATACGCAGTATTTT

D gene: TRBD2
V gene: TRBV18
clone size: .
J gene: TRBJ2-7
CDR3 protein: CASSPPLGGLAFLEQYF
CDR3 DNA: TGTGCCAGCTCACCACCGTTGGGAGGACTAGCCTTTTTGGAGCAGTACTTC

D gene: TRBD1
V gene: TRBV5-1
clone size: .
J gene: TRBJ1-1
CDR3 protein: CASSLRGLSTEAFF
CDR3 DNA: TGCGCCAGCAGCTTGAGGGGGCTGAGCACTGAAGCTTTCTTT

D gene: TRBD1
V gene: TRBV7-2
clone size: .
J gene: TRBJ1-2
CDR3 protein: CASSLDGGQGPSGYTF
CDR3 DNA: TGTGCCAGCAGCTTAGACGGGGGACAGGGGCCGAGTGGCTACACCTTC

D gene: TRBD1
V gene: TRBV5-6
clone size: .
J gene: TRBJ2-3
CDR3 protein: CASSLAGQGTDTQYF
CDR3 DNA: TGTGCCAGCAGCTTGGCGGGACAGGGCACAGATACGCAGTATTTT

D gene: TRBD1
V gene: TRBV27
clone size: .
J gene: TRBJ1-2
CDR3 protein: CASSPQPGTGTRSGYGYTF
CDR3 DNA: TGTGCCAGCAGCCCTCAACCCGGGACAGGGACACGCAGCGGGTATGGCTACACCTTC

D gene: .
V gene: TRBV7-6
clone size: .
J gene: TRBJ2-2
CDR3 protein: CASSSTSGELFF
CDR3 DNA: TGTGCCAGCAGCTCCACAAGTGGGGAGCTGTTTTTT

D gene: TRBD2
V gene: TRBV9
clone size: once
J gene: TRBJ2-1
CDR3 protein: CASSRGTSEYNEQFF
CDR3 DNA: TGTGCCAGCAGCCGAGGGACTAGCGAGTACAATGAGCAGTTCTTC

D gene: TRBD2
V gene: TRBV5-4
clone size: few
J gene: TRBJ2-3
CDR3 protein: CASSGTSGDTQYF
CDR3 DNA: TGTGCCAGCAGCGGGACTAGCGGAGATACGCAGTATTTT

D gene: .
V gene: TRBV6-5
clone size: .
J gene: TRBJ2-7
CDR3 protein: CASSYSRGGPSYEQYF
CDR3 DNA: TGTGCCAGCAGTTACTCGAGGGGGGGCCCCTCCTACGAGCAGTACTTC